This TCR beta chain was documented in a study of neurological immune-mediated disorders. Study-wide results and limits: No CDR3 amino acid sequences were shared by expanded clones across subjects, suggesting private repertoires in all groups.

Time point here: longitudinal time-point 3. The study built unsorted libraries from 2 million PBMCs kept at -80 C. V lost 2 bases and J lost 6, with 10 bases in between. The CDR3 has 14 amino acids. Per germline, CDR1 LGHNA and CDR2 YNFKEQ. It was by 5'RACE with 10-nucleotide random UMIs that the cDNA was made. Sequencing runs each generated in excess of 190 million TCR-beta sequences derived from 15-18 subjects. Using its own MiXCR run on the 5' RACE reads, TCRdb lists one record per CDR3 protein. The sample consists of roughly 100,000 distinct CDR3 sequences, 11% of them appearing once. This clonotype has a count of ten or more. Its specificity is unknown.

This chain joins TRBV4-2 and TRBJ2-2; D unclear. The source material was PBMCs. The receptor's source is a female donor with HTLV-1-associated myelopathy (HAM/TSP). Here the CDR3 DNA reads TGTGCCAGCAGCCAAAACCAGCAGTCCGGGGAGCTGTTTTTT. This sequence encodes CASSQNQQSGELFF.